This T cell receptor beta chain derives from a study of T cell responses to AZD1222 COVID-19 vaccine (dated by TCRdb to the early 2020s). For the wider study: AZD1222 recipients given second doses at about 4 weeks or at about 12 weeks were pooled, since spike-specific TCR depth and breadth were not found to differ between the two schedules. A total of more than 230 trial participants underwent TCR sequencing, of whom 207 received two doses of AZD1222 and roughly 25 received two doses of the MenACWY control vaccine. Enrollment into the trials was organized by age into subgroups of 18-55, 56-69 and 70-plus years, and those subgroups contained approximately 150, 30 and 60 TCR-sequenced participants, respectively. Overall results and qualifications from the work: Epitopes outside the regions mutated in the B.1.351 and B.1.1.7 variants were reportedly recognized by nearly half of the unique spike-specific TCRs. The whole spike protein was spanned by vaccine-associated CD4 TCRs, and dominant responses were seen in regions 160-218 and 743-854. Conclusions about previously exposed vaccinees were limited because only six or seven AZD1222 recipients were SARS-CoV-2 seropositive at baseline. Participants were mostly white British, with more females than males. The authors suggested clonal diversity may have been underestimated. Spike-specific TCR breadth and depth rose significantly after two AZD1222 doses compared with day 0 and with MenACWY recipients. Because no day 14 peak-response samples were available, the repertoires could be characterized only after the peak T cell response. In the small 56-69-year group, the increase in depth fell short of significance, most likely because of low power.

The CDR3 regions of human TCRbeta chains were analyzed by immunosequencing. The paper's data handling went like this. Repertoire TCRs were checked for matches against a reference library of SARS-CoV-2-specific TCRs that had been generated using the MIRA antigen-specificity platform. Breadth was defined as the fraction of unique TCRs that were SARS-CoV-2-associated. Depth was defined as the fraction of total T cells that were SARS-CoV-2-associated. Using the MIRA data, each spike-specific TCR was assigned both to the spike region to which the TCR was reactive and to a CD4 or CD8 class. Log10-transformed breadth and depth values were compared by one-way ANOVA with Sidak's multiple comparisons tests. TCRdb limited this immuneACCESS table to in-frame rearrangements with V and J called. A share of clones is missing; checked studies link under half to unresolved V genes, and the rest is unexplained. V, J and clone size are taken as reported in that table, and D and trimming were inferred from the DNA itself. The table for this sample lists 98,000 or so clones; over 85% of them were counted only once. The ten largest clones take up around 5% of the sample.

A word on this clone: Its antigen target is currently unknown. Nothing much larger sits one base from this clone, and base qualities are not available.

Germline trimming amounts to 5 bases on V and 6 bases on J, with 4 as the count of junction bases outside the gene matches. Reading from cysteine to phenylalanine, the CDR3 counts 13 amino acids. The DNA shown is the 39-base CDR3, in frame from base 1. CDR1 and CDR2, per the germline V gene, are SGHTA and FQGNSA. The time point label of this sample denotes: baseline before first vaccination. The vaccinee samples were drawn from two UK trials, COV001 and COV002, one of which was a single-blind randomized controlled phase 2/3 trial testing AZD1222 (ChAdOx1 nCoV-19) in healthy adults. For TCRbeta chain sequencing, PBMC samples were collected from trial participants at day 0 and at day 28 after the second dose.

The chain is made from TRBV7-2 and TRBJ1-5; TRBD1 aligns with 7 central bases. The input for sequencing was peripheral blood, taken on day 0 of AZD1222 vaccination. The receptor comes from an adult in good health. The bases read TGTGCCAGCAGCGAGGCAGGGGGTCAGCCCCAGCATTTT. Translated, it reads CASSEAGGQPQHF. Reference TRBV7-2 and TRBJ1-5 genes cover what lies past the CDR3, so the full variable domain is GAGVSQSPSNKVTEKGKDVELRCDPISGHTALYWYRQSLGQGLEFLIYFQGNSAPDKSGLPSDRFSAERTGGSVSTLTIQRTQQEDSAVYLCASSEAGGQPQHFGDGTRLSIL.